These 20 T cell receptor beta chains were all obtained from the same sample, sequenced in a study of T cells in Graves' hyperthyroidism and ophthalmopathy. Using RNA transcripts as the source, TCR beta CDR3 regions were amplified. RT-PCR in the first round (using the HTBI primer set) targeted the TCR CDR3. From the multiplex PCR reads, TCRdb called clonotypes with MiXCR, one entry per CDR3 protein. Here the sample spans under 350,000 distinct CDR3 sequences, around a fifth being singletons. Source material: blood. These receptors were taken from a woman in her fifties or sixties with Graves' hyperthyroidism.

The chain recombines TRBV18 with TRBJ1-1, with D tentatively TRBD1 (6 bases). Germline CDR1 and CDR2: KGHSH and LQKENI. There are 18 residues in the CDR3. V gave up 1 base and J gave up 1 base, with 19 bases separating them. The CDR3 loop reads CASSPRMARGRQNTEAFF. The CDR3 DNA sequence: TGTGCCAGCTCACCACGGATGGCCAGGGGCCGCCAGAACACTGAAGCTTTCTTT.

This clonotype was observed many times. This rearrangement joins TRBV3-1 to TRBJ1-5; no reliable D call. Germline-derived CDR1 and CDR2 are LGHDT and YNNKEL (reference sequence). The V end lost 0 bases, the J end lost 7 bases, and 13 bases lay between the germline ends. The length of the CDR3 is 15 residues. The CDR3 DNA follows: TGTGCCAGCAGCCAAGATGGGCAAGGGTCCCAGCCCCAGCATTTT. The encoded protein is CASSQDGQGSQPQHF.

This clonotype was counted ten times or more. The chain carries TRBV7-3 and TRBJ1-6, with D hard to call. The CDR3 has 13 amino acids. Trimming cost V 6 bases and J 9 bases, with 12 bases left between them. CDR1 SGHTA and CDR2 FQGTGA come from the germline V gene. CDR3 sequence: CASSITKGSPLHF. The CDR3 bases are TGTGCCAGCAGTATTACGAAGGGTTCACCCCTCCACTTT.

As for this clonotype: A read error may produce the germline difference seen at one junction end. This rearrangement joins TRBV12-3 or TRBV12-4 to TRBJ2-1; tentatively, D is TRBD1 (6 bases). The CDR3 extends over 14 amino acids. This CDR3 is CASKGDTSYSEQFF. CDR3 DNA sequence: TGTGCCAGCAAGGGGGACACATCCTACAGTGAGCAGTTCTTC.

The sample holds a few counts of this clonotype. The V and J genes are TRBV10-3 and TRBJ1-2; D may be TRBD1 (6 bases). V dropped 4 bases and J dropped 3 bases, with 12 bases sitting between them. The CDR3 loop spans 14 amino acids. From germline, CDR1 is ENHRY and CDR2 SYGVKD. In nucleotides, the CDR3 is TGTGCCATCAGTGTACAGGGCTTATACTATGGCTACACCTTC. This sequence encodes CAISVQGLYYGYTF.

This clonotype was seen many times. The chain has TRBV20-1 and TRBJ2-7; possibly TRBD1 for D (5 bases). Germline values: CDR1 DFQATT, CDR2 SNEGSKA (reference sequence). CDR3 length: 13 residues. V lost 5 bases and J lost 2, with 13 bases in between. This CDR3 reads CSAELTVAYEQYF. Written as DNA, the CDR3 is TGCAGTGCTGAATTGACAGTGGCCTACGAGCAGTACTTC.

This clonotype came up many times. The chain employs TRBV20-1 and TRBJ1-2; a weak D match, TRBD1 (6 bases). V was pared by 4 bases and J by 2 bases, with 11 bases between. CDR3 length equals 13 residues. Germline CDR1 and CDR2: DFQATT and SNEGSKA (reference sequence). CDR3 amino acids: CSATGDNNYGYTF. DNA for the CDR3: TGCAGTGCTACAGGGGACAACAACTATGGCTACACCTTC.

J is TRBJ1-3 and V is TRBV2; D is uncertain. V was pared by 7 bases and J by 0 bases, with 13 bases between. This CDR3 has 15 amino acids. Germline V lookup: CDR1 SNHLY, CDR2 FYNNEI. The CDR3 coding sequence is TGTGCCAGCACCGGACTGATCCTCTCTGGAAACACCATATATTTT. It codes for CASTGLILSGNTIYF.

This rearrangement joins TRBV10-1 to TRBJ2-5; D unresolved. CDR1 and CDR2 from the germline V gene are WNHNN and SYGVQD (reference sequence). The CDR3 contains 14 residues. With 0 bases removed from V and 1 base from J, the gap between germline ends came to 6 bases. The CDR3 loop is CASSESIAQETQYF. DNA of the CDR3: TGCGCCAGCAGTGAGTCGATAGCCCAAGAGACCCAGTACTTC.

This clonotype was detected many times. The chain recombines TRBV28 with TRBJ1-6; D may be TRBD1 (5 bases). Germline V gene data show CDR1 as MDHEN and CDR2 as SYDVKM. The CDR3 loop spans 14 amino acids. The V end was cut by 3 bases, the J end by 8 bases, with 11 bases between. This CDR3 is CASSLLGVDSPLHF. The CDR3 coding sequence is TGTGCCAGCAGTTTGTTAGGGGTGGATTCACCCCTCCACTTT.

This clonotype has a handful of counts. V usage is TRBV7-9 and J usage is TRBJ2-7; D gene ambiguous. The CDR3 is 15 amino acids. The germline V gene has CDR1 SEHNR and CDR2 FQNEAQ (reference sequence). Trimming cost V 3 bases and J 2 bases, with 14 bases left between them. The CDR3 region is CASSFRQNPPYEQYF. The CDR3 bases are TGTGCCAGCAGCTTCCGGCAGAACCCCCCCTACGAGCAGTACTTC. Using reference TRBV7-9 and TRBJ2-7 for the parts outside the CDR3, the full variable domain is DTGVSQNPRHKITKRGQNVTFRCDPISEHNRLYWYRQTLGQGPEFLTYFQNEAQLEKSRLLSDRFSAERPKGSFSTLEIQRTEQGDSAMYLCASSFRQNPPYEQYFGPGTRLTVT.

This clonotype was observed at least ten times. The V and J genes are TRBV28 and TRBJ2-5; D is undetermined. CDR1 and CDR2 from the germline V gene are MDHEN and SYDVKM. The CDR3 length is 12 residues. Trimming took 6 bases from V and 7 from J, leaving 12 bases between them. The CDR3 sequence is CASRGQTGTQYF. CDR3 DNA sequence: TGTGCCAGCAGGGGCCAGACGGGGACCCAGTACTTC.

This clonotype was seen ten or more times. The rearrangement joins TRBV7-3 to TRBJ1-1, with D perhaps TRBD1 (6 bases). CDR1 is SGHTA and CDR2 is FQGTGA in the germline V gene. V gave up 5 bases and J gave up 1 base, with 14 bases separating them. The CDR3 has 15 amino acids. The CDR3: CASSVRAGQNTEAFF. The CDR3 coding sequence is TGTGCCAGCAGCGTCCGAGCGGGACAGAACACTGAAGCTTTCTTT.

Ten or more counts support this clonotype. This chain links TRBV28 with TRBJ2-3; 8 nucleotides align to TRBD2. V trimming: 5 bases; J trimming: 0 bases; junction bases outside the gene matches: 7. The CDR3 is made up of 16 amino acids. Germline-derived CDR1 and CDR2 are MDHEN and SYDVKM. CDR3 sequence: CASSELAGRSTDTQYF. The CDR3, as DNA: TGTGCCAGCAGTGAATTAGCGGGAAGGAGCACAGATACGCAGTATTTT.

J is TRBJ2-7 and V is TRBV7-2, with TRBD2 as a possible D gene (5 bases). This CDR3 contains 16 residues. V shed 2 bases and J shed 2 bases, with 16 bases lying between them. The germline V gene encodes CDR1 SGHTA and CDR2 FQGNSA. The CDR3 nucleotides read TGTGCCAGCAGCTTAATACCCTCGCTAGCTACCTACGAGCAGTACTTC. Its protein is CASSLIPSLATYEQYF.

In nucleotides, the CDR3 is TGCAGCGTTGTTAGTACTAGCGTGAACACCGGGGAGCTGTTTTTT. Its translation: CSVVSTSVNTGELFF. The J gene is TRBJ2-2, the V gene TRBV29-1; 7 bases match TRBD2. The germline V gene has CDR1 SQVTM and CDR2 ANQGSEA. V lost 4 bases and J lost 1; bases outside the gene matches: 6. The CDR3 sequence is 15 residues long.

The chain carries TRBV7-3 and TRBJ2-3; 9 bases are a match to TRBD2. Germline CDR1 is SGHTA and CDR2 is FQGTGA. The trim removed 5 bases at V and 6 bases at J, leaving 6 bases unmatched. This CDR3 spans 14 amino acids. This chain's CDR3 is CASSRGTSPDTQYF. CDR3 DNA: TGTGCCAGCAGCCGAGGGACTAGCCCCGATACGCAGTATTTT. The full variable domain, with the rest looked up from reference TRBV7-3 and TRBJ2-3, is GAGVSQTPSNKVTEKGKYVELRCDPISGHTALYWYRQSLGQGPEFLIYFQGTGAADDSGLPNDRFFAVRPEGSVSTLKIQRTERGDSAVYLCASSRGTSPDTQYFGPGTRLTVL.

This clonotype was detected ten times or more. V gene TRBV30 combines with J gene TRBJ2-1, with D possibly matching TRBD2 (5 bases). The V and J ends lost 2 bases and 6 bases respectively, with 17 bases between them. This CDR3 spans 15 amino acids. The germline gives CDR1 GTSNPN, CDR2 SVGIG (reference sequence). CDR3 region: CAWSFGLGGGNEQFF. The CDR3 DNA reads as TGTGCCTGGAGTTTTGGGTTAGGAGGAGGCAATGAGCAGTTCTTC.

This clonotype has ten or more counts. The chain couples TRBV5-1 to TRBJ1-2; possibly TRBD1 for D (5 bases). V was cut by 4 bases and J by 5 bases, with 15 bases left in between. The CDR3 consists of 14 residues. CDR1 and CDR2 from the germline V gene are SGHRS and YFSETQ. CDR3 residues: CASSPGRRTYGYTF. CDR3 bases: TGCGCCAGCAGCCCGGGACGGAGAACGTATGGCTACACCTTC.

This clonotype showed up just a few times. The V gene is TRBV3-1, the J gene TRBJ2-1; possibly TRBD1 for D (6 bases). CDR1 and CDR2 from the germline V gene are LGHDT and YNNKEL (reference sequence). The length of the CDR3 is 15 residues. V dropped 4 bases and J dropped 10 bases, with 20 bases sitting between them. CDR3 coding DNA: TGTGCCAGCAGCCTAACTACAGGGTTAGCGAGCGAGCAGTTCTTC. Translation: CASSLTTGLASEQFF.